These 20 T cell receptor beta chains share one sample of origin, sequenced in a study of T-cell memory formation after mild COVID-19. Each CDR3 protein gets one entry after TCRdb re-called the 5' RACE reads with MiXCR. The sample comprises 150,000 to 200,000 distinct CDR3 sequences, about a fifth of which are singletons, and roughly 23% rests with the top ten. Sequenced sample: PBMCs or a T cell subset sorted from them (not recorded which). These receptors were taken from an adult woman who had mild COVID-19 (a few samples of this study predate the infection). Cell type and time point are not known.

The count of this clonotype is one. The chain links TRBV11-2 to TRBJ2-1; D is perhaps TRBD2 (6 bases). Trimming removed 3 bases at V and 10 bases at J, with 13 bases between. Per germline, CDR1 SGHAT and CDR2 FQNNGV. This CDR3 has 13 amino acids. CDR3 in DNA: TGTGCCAGCAGCTTGGGGGGACGCGGGGAGCAGTTCTTC. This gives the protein CASSLGGRGEQFF.

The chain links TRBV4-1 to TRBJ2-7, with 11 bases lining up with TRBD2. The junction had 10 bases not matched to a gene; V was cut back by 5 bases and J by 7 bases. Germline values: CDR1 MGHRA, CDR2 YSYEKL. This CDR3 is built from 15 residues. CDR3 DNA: TGCGCCAGCAGCACTCTAGCGGGGGGCTATGAGGAGCAGTACTTC. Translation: CASSTLAGGYEEQYF.

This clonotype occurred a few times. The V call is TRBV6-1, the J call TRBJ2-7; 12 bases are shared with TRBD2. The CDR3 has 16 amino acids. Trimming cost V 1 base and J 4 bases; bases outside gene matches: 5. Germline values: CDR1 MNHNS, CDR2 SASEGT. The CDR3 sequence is CASSEESSGGAYEQYF. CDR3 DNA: TGTGCCAGCAGTGAAGAGTCTAGCGGGGGGGCTTACGAGCAGTACTTC.

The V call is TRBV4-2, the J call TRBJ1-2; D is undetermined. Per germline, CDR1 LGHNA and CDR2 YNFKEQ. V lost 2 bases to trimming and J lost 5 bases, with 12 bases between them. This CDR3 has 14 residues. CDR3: CASSQSAVMYGYTF. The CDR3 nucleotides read TGTGCCAGCAGCCAAAGCGCAGTAATGTATGGCTACACCTTC.

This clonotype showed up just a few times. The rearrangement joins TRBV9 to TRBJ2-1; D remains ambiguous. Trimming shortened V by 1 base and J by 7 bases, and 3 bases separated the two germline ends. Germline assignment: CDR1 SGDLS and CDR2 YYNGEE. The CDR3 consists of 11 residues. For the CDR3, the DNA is TGTGCCAGCAGCGTAAGAAATGAGCAGTTCTTC. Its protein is CASSVRNEQFF.

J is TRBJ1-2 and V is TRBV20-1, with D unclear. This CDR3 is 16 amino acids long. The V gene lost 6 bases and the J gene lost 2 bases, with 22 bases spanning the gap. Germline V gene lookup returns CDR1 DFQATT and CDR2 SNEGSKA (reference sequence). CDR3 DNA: TGCAGTGCGCCAAAGTCCCGGCAGACTGAGAACTATGGCTACACCTTC. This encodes CSAPKSRQTENYGYTF.

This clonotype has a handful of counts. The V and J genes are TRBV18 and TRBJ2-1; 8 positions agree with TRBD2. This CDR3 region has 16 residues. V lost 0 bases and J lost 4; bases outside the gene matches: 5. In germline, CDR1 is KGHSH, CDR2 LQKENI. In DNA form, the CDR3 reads TGTGCCAGCTCACCACCGCCCGGGGGGGGTTACAATGAGCAGTTCTTC. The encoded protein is CASSPPPGGGYNEQFF.

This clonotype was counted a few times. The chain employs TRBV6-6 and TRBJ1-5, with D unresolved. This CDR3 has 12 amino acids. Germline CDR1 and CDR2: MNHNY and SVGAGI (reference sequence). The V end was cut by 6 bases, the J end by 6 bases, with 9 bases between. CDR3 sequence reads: CASRDGGQPQHF. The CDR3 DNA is TGTGCCAGCAGGGATGGAGGTCAGCCCCAGCATTTT.

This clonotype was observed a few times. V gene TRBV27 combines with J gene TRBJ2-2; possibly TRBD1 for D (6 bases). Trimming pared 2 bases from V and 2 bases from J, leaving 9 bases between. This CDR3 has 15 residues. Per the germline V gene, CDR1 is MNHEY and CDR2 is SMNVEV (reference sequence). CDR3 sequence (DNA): TGTGCCAGCAGTTTACGGACAGATAACACCGGGGAGCTGTTTTTT. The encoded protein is CASSLRTDNTGELFF.

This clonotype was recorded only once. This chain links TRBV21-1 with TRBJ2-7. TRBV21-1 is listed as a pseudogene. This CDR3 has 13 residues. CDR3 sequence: CASSKGRPYEQYF. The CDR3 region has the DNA TGTGCCAGCAGCAAAGGGCGACCCTACGAGCAGTACTTC.

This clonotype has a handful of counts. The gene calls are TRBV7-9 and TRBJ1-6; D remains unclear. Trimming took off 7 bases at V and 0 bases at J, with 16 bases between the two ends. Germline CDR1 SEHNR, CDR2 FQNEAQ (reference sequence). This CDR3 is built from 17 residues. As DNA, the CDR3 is TGTGCCAGCATACCTCTGCAAAAAAGCTCCTATAATTCACCCCTCCACTTT. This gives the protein CASIPLQKSSYNSPLHF.

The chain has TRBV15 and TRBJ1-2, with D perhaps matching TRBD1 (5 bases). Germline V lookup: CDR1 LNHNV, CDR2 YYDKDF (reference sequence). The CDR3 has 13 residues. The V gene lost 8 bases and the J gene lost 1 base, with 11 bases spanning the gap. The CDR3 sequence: CATALRGNYGYTF. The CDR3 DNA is TGTGCCACCGCCCTGAGGGGTAACTATGGCTACACCTTC.

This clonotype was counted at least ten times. The CDR3 region has the DNA TGCAGCGTTGAAGACCTCGGGGACAGCCCGAACACCGGGGAGCTGTTTTTT. It translates to CSVEDLGDSPNTGELFF. V is TRBV29-1 and J is TRBJ2-2, with 7 nucleotides matching TRBD1. The CDR3 runs to 17 residues. The germline V gene encodes CDR1 SQVTM and CDR2 ANQGSEA. V lost 0 bases to trimming and J lost 0 bases; unmatched junction nucleotides: 7.

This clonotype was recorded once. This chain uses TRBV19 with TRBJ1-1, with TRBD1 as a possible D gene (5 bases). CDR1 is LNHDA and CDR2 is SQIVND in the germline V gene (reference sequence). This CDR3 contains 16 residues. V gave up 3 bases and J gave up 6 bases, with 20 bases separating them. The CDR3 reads CASSISRDLGDAEAFF. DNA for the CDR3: TGTGCCAGTAGTATTTCGAGGGACCTGGGGGACGCTGAAGCTTTCTTT.

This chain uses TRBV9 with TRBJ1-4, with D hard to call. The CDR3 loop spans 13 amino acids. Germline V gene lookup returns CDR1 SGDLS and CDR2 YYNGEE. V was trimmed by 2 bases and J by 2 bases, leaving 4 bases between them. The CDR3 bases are TGTGCCAGCAGCGTGGGTACTAATGAAAAACTGTTTTTT. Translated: CASSVGTNEKLFF.

CDR3: CASSPDRISYEQYF. CDR3 DNA: TGTGCCAGCAGCCCCGACAGGATCTCCTACGAGCAGTACTTC. V is TRBV7-2 and J is TRBJ2-7, with D maybe TRBD1 (6 bases). Germline assignment: CDR1 SGHTA and CDR2 FQGNSA. There are 14 residues in the CDR3. V dropped 5 bases and J dropped 0 bases, with 11 bases sitting between them.

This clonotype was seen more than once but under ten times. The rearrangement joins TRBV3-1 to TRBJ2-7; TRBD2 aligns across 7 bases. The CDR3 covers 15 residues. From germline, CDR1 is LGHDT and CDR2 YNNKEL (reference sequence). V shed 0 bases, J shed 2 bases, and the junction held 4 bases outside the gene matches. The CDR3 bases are TGTGCCAGCAGCCAAGAGGGAGGGATTCCCTACGAGCAGTACTTC. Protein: CASSQEGGIPYEQYF.

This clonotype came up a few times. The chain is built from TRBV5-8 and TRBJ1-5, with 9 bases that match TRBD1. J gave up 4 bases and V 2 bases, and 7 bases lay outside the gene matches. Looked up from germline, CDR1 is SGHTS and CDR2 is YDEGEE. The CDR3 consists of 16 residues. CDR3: CASSFLGDRVNQPQHF. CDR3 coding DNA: TGTGCCAGCAGCTTCCTAGGGGACAGGGTTAATCAGCCCCAGCATTTT.

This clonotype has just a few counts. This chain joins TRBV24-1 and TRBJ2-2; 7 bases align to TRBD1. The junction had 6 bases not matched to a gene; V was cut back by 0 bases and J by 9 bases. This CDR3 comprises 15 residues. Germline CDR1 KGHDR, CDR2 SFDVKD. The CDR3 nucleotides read TGTGCCACCAGTGATTTGGGGCAGGGGGTCTGGGAGCTGTTTTTT. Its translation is CATSDLGQGVWELFF.

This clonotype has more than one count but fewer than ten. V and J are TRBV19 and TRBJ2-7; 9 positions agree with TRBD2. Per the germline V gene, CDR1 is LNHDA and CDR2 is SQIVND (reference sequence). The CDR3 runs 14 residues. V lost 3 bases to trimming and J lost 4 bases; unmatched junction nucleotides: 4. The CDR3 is CASSMSAGGYEQYF. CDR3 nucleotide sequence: TGTGCCAGTAGTATGTCGGCGGGAGGGTACGAGCAGTACTTC.